The 8 T cell receptor beta chains presented below share a single source sample, sequenced in a study of OX40 agonist ivuxolimab in advanced cancers. Data came from immunoSEQ multiplex PCR; TCRdb stores just in-frame clones and leaves some out. The data show about 15,000 clones, 86% seen once. The sequences come from CD4+ or CD8+ T cells sorted from blood, collected in a trial of the OX40 agonist ivuxolimab. The receptors were gathered from an adult with an advanced solid tumor such as melanoma, head and neck, liver or kidney cancer.

CDR3 in DNA: TGTGCCAGCAGCTTCGGGGGGGTGGCAGATACGCAGTATTTT. Translation: CASSFGGVADTQYF. The rearrangement joins TRBV13 to TRBJ2-3, with 8 positions matching TRBD2. V shed 3 bases, J shed 4 bases, and the junction held 3 bases outside the gene matches. The CDR3 runs to 14 residues. Germline CDR1 reads PRHDT; CDR2 reads FYEKMQ (reference sequence).

J is TRBJ2-5 and V is TRBV29-1; possibly TRBD2 for D (6 bases). This CDR3 has 12 amino acids. CDR1 is SQVTM, CDR2 ANQGSEA, per germline. Deletions cut 7 bases from V and 4 bases from J, with 13 bases between. The CDR3 nucleotides are TGCAGCGGTTTACTAGCCCCAGAGACCCAGTACTTC. It specifies CSGLLAPETQYF.

A note on this clone: Compared with germline, one end of the junction differs, possibly owing to a read error. The J gene is TRBJ1-1, the V gene TRBV5-1, with D unclear. Germline CDR1 reads SGHRS; CDR2 reads YFSETQ. This CDR3 contains 11 residues. CDR3 nucleotides: TGCGCCAGCAGCTTAAACAGTGAAGCTTTCTTT. Translation: CASSLNSEAFF.

The table lists this clone with a count of one. The rearrangement uses TRBV10-2 and TRBJ2-7; the match to TRBD2 covers 8 bases. Germline V gives CDR1 WSHSY, CDR2 SAAADI. The length of the CDR3 is 12 residues. The V segment lost 4 bases and the J segment 7 bases; nucleotides outside the gene matches: 3. The chain's CDR3 is CASSVKREEQYF. The CDR3 DNA reads TGCGCCAGCAGTGTAAAGCGGGAGGAGCAGTACTTC.

The chain recombines TRBV27 with TRBJ1-4; 9 positions match TRBD1. Trimming cost V 5 bases and J 7 bases; bases outside gene matches: 5. The CDR3 is 14 amino acids. Germline values: CDR1 MNHEY, CDR2 SMNVEV (reference sequence). CDR3: CASSLGTGREKLFF. For the CDR3, the DNA is TGTGCCAGCAGTCTTGGGACAGGGCGTGAAAAACTGTTTTTT.

The chain carries TRBV4-1 and TRBJ1-1; no clear D. The CDR3 sequence is 12 residues long. Germline CDR1 reads MGHRA; CDR2 reads YSYEKL. V shed 1 base and J shed 5 bases, with 5 bases lying between them. This CDR3 is CASSQGFTEAFF. The DNA of the CDR3 is TGCGCCAGCAGCCAAGGTTTTACTGAAGCTTTCTTT.

The gene calls are TRBV2 and TRBJ2-1; a weak D match, TRBD2 (5 bases). V lost 0 bases to trimming and J lost 4 bases, with 10 bases between them. Germline loops: CDR1 SNHLY, CDR2 FYNNEI. The CDR3 contains 15 residues. CDR3 DNA: TGTGCCAGCAGTGAAGCGCACCCGGGGTACAATGAGCAGTTCTTC. This codes for CASSEAHPGYNEQFF. The whole variable domain, filled in from reference TRBV2 and TRBJ2-1, reads EPEVTQTPSHQVTQMGQEVILRCVPISNHLYFYWYRQILGQKVEFLVSFYNNEISEKSEIFDDQFSVERPDGSNFTLKIRSTKLEDSAMYFCASSEAHPGYNEQFFGPGTRLTVL.

This sequence joins TRBV15 and TRBJ1-5; D is undetermined. The V gene lost 5 bases and the J gene lost 1 base, with 12 bases spanning the gap. Germline V gene lookup returns CDR1 LNHNV and CDR2 YYDKDF (reference sequence). CDR3 length equals 15 residues. The CDR3 bases are TGTGCCACCAGCGCCCGGGATGGAAGCAATCAGCCCCAGCATTTT. Its translation: CATSARDGSNQPQHF.